The TCR beta chain described here comes from a study of shared clonotypes between healthy human individuals. TCRdb's copy holds only in-frame clones and misses some; the assay was immunoSEQ multiplex PCR. The sample contains 780,000 or so clones, over 60% of which appear only once. The CDR3 totals 13 residues. Germline loops: CDR1 SNHLY, CDR2 FYNNEI. After removal of 6 bases from V and 9 bases from J, the junction contained 4 bases not matched to a gene. This TCR came from a woman in her twenties or thirties in good health. Sequencing was performed on memory CD4+ T cells sorted from blood. Regarding subset: CD45RA-negative fraction. This chain links TRBV2 with TRBJ2-1, with TRBD1 matching 11 bases. Written as DNA, the CDR3 is TGTGCCAGCAGCGGGGGACAGGGGGGTGAGCAGTTCTTC. This encodes CASSGGQGGEQFF.